The 26 T cell receptor beta chains below all came from one sample that was sequenced in a study of cytomegalovirus exposure and HLA in healthy donors. Sequencing used immunoSEQ multiplex PCR; TCRdb keeps in-frame clones, though not all of them. The repertoire holds approximately 100,000 clones, 80% to 95% seen once, with 1.1% in the top ten. The sequencing input was PBMCs. These receptors originate from a woman aged 25 to 45 in good health and CMV-seropositive.

CDR3 in amino acids: CASSERGGPQPQHF. CDR3 nucleotides: TGTGCCAGCAGTGAAAGGGGCGGCCCTCAGCCCCAGCATTTT. The chain recombines TRBV6-1 with TRBJ1-5; TRBD1 is a possible D gene (5 bases). Per the germline V gene, CDR1 is MNHNS and CDR2 is SASEGT. The CDR3 contains 14 residues. V was cut by 2 bases and J by 6 bases, with 11 bases left in between.

The genes are TRBV4-3 and TRBJ1-2; D is unclear. CDR3 size: 14 residues. Trimming removed 2 bases from V and 1 base from J, with 8 bases in between. Germline CDR1 LGHNA, CDR2 YSLEER. Written as DNA, the CDR3 is TGCGCCAGCAGCCAACAAACAGTTAACTATGGCTACACCTTC. Amino acid sequence: CASSQQTVNYGYTF.

V usage is TRBV7-2 and J usage is TRBJ2-7; the D is unclear. CDR1 is SGHTA, CDR2 FQGNSA, per germline. V dropped 4 bases and J dropped 4 bases, with 14 bases sitting between them. The CDR3 is made up of 14 amino acids. CDR3 protein: CASSYSRGYYEQYF. The DNA for the CDR3 is TGTGCCAGCAGCTACAGTCGTGGGTATTACGAGCAGTACTTC.

V is TRBV7-9 and J is TRBJ2-5; no firm D call. Trimming cost V 7 bases and J 4 bases, with 16 bases left between them. The CDR3 sequence is 14 residues long. Germline V gene data show CDR1 as SEHNR and CDR2 as FQNEAQ (reference sequence). This CDR3 is CASTADITPETQYF. As DNA, the CDR3 is TGTGCCAGCACCGCTGACATTACCCCAGAGACCCAGTACTTC. The whole variable domain, remainder taken from reference TRBV7-9 and TRBJ2-5, is DTGVSQNPRHKITKRGQNVTFRCDPISEHNRLYWYRQTLGQGPEFLTYFQNEAQLEKSRLLSDRFSAERPKGSFSTLEIQRTEQGDSAMYLCASTADITPETQYFGPGTRLLVL.

The chain combines TRBV5-8 with TRBJ2-7, with D perhaps TRBD2 (6 bases). V lost 10 bases to trimming and J lost 2 bases, with 13 bases between them. Germline loops: CDR1 SGHTS, CDR2 YDEGEE. The CDR3 has 12 residues. DNA for the CDR3: TGTGCCGGCAATCGGGGGACCTACGAGCAGTACTTC. Residues: CAGNRGTYEQYF.

The chain joins TRBV7-7 to TRBJ2-3; D is perhaps TRBD1 (6 bases). Trimming took off 5 bases at V and 0 bases at J, with 9 bases between the two ends. The length of the CDR3 is 14 residues. Germline-derived CDR1 and CDR2 are SSHAT and FNYEAQ (reference sequence). The CDR3, as DNA: TGTGCCAGCAGCCCCGGGACAAGCACAGATACGCAGTATTTT. Translation: CASSPGTSTDTQYF.

This clone was recorded once. V is TRBV11-2 and J is TRBJ2-1; no clear D. There are 16 residues in the CDR3. The germline CDR1 and CDR2 sequences are SGHAT and FQNNGV. V lost 5 bases to trimming and J lost 0 bases, with 14 bases between them. The CDR3 DNA reads as TGTGCCAGCAGCCCAACCAGTCAATACTCCTACAATGAGCAGTTCTTC. This sequence encodes CASSPTSQYSYNEQFF.

V and J are TRBV29-1 and TRBJ1-1; 9 bases are a match to TRBD1. The V and J ends lost 1 base and 5 bases, in that order; junction bases with no gene match: 11. The CDR3 consists of 16 residues. CDR1 is SQVTM and CDR2 is ANQGSEA in the germline V gene. The CDR3, as DNA: TGCAGCGTTGAAGCCAGAACAGGGGGCGAAATGACTGAAGCTTTCTTT. The encoded protein is CSVEARTGGEMTEAFF.

V usage is TRBV15 and J usage is TRBJ2-1; TRBD1 agrees at 7 bases. The V segment lost 6 bases and the J segment 8 bases; nucleotides outside the gene matches: 16. CDR3 size: 16 residues. Germline V gene sequence: CDR1 LNHNV, CDR2 YYDKDF (reference sequence). In nucleotides, the CDR3 is TGTGCCACCAGTATACGACAGGGAACCGGTTCGGATGAGCAGTTCTTC. This encodes CATSIRQGTGSDEQFF.

The chain couples TRBV29-1 to TRBJ2-1; 13 bases are a match to TRBD2. The V gene's germline CDR1 is SQVTM and CDR2 ANQGSEA. The CDR3 extends over 15 amino acids. The junction had 6 bases not matched to a gene; V was cut back by 3 bases and J by 7 bases. The CDR3 DNA follows: TGCAGCGTTGATCGATGGACTAGCGGGAGTAATGAGCAGTTCTTC. It encodes CSVDRWTSGSNEQFF.

The V gene is TRBV30, the J gene TRBJ2-3; 8 positions agree with TRBD2. The CDR3 loop spans 14 amino acids. Germline V gene data show CDR1 as GTSNPN and CDR2 as SVGIG (reference sequence). The trim removed 4 bases at V and 4 bases at J, leaving 7 bases unmatched. CDR3 loop: CAWISGGGPDTQYF. CDR3 bases: TGTGCCTGGATTTCGGGAGGGGGGCCAGATACGCAGTATTTT.

This clone was observed a handful of times. The chain uses TRBV4-1 and TRBJ2-1, with 9 bases fitting TRBD2. The CDR3 is made up of 14 amino acids. Germline values: CDR1 MGHRA, CDR2 YSYEKL. V shed 5 bases, J shed 10 bases, and the junction held 9 bases outside the gene matches. The CDR3 sequence is CASSSPGLALEQFF. The CDR3 nucleotides are TGCGCCAGCAGCTCCCCGGGACTAGCTTTAGAGCAGTTCTTC.

V is TRBV4-1 and J is TRBJ2-7, with TRBD1 matching over 9 bases. Germline CDR1 reads MGHRA; CDR2 reads YSYEKL. V dropped 3 bases and J dropped 4; count of bases not matched to a gene: 4. The CDR3 is made up of 14 amino acids. CDR3 bases: TGCGCCAGCAGCCACCCGGGACAGGGTTACGAGCAGTACTTC. It encodes CASSHPGQGYEQYF.

The V and J genes are TRBV11-3 and TRBJ2-2; TRBD2 matches 7 bases. The CDR3 loop spans 15 amino acids. V lost 1 base, J lost 3 bases, and 2 bases stayed unmatched. Germline V lookup: CDR1 SGHNT, CDR2 YENEEA. The CDR3: CASSLGLADTGELFF. CDR3 bases: TGTGCCAGCAGCTTAGGACTAGCAGACACCGGGGAGCTGTTTTTT.

The chain recombines TRBV19 with TRBJ1-2; TRBD1 matches 8 bases. Germline loops: CDR1 LNHDA, CDR2 SQIVND (reference sequence). The CDR3 covers 14 residues. J gave up 6 bases and V 3 bases, and 6 bases lay outside the gene matches. The chain's CDR3 is CASSIQTGGHGYTF. In DNA form, the CDR3 reads TGTGCCAGTAGTATCCAAACAGGGGGGCATGGCTACACCTTC.

V gene TRBV28 combines with J gene TRBJ2-1; TRBD2 matches 9 bases. From germline, CDR1 is MDHEN and CDR2 SYDVKM. The CDR3 consists of 15 residues. The V and J ends lost 6 bases and 4 bases, in that order; junction bases with no gene match: 7. The CDR3 DNA is TGTGCCAGCAGGGAGAGACTAGCGGAGTACAATGAGCAGTTCTTC. This encodes CASRERLAEYNEQFF. The full variable domain, rest sourced from reference TRBV28 and TRBJ2-1, is DVKVTQSSRYLVKRTGEKVFLECVQDMDHENMFWYRQDPGLGLRLIYFSYDVKMKEKGDIPEGYSVSREKKERFSLILESASTNQTSMYLCASRERLAEYNEQFFGPGTRLTVL.

The chain uses TRBV5-5 and TRBJ2-7, with 9 bases matching TRBD1. The CDR3 runs 20 residues. Per the germline V gene, CDR1 is SGHKS and CDR2 is YYEKEE (reference sequence). Trimming at V came to 2 bases and at J to 3 bases, leaving 21 bases not matched to a gene. The CDR3 DNA follows: TGTGCCAGCAGCTTTTTAGTAATTGCGGGACAGGGTCCCCTCTTCTACGAGCAGTACTTC. Translated: CASSFLVIAGQGPLFYEQYF.

This sequence joins TRBV11-2 and TRBJ1-2; D possibly corresponds to TRBD1 (5 bases). Deletions cut 3 bases from V and 8 bases from J, with 22 bases between. Germline V CDR1 and CDR2: SGHAT, FQNNGV. The CDR3 loop spans 16 amino acids. The CDR3 region has the DNA TGTGCCAGCAGCTTTTTCGGGGGGACGGGTGGCACGGGCTACACCTTC. Its translation: CASSFFGGTGGTGYTF. The entire variable domain, with the rest obtained from reference TRBV11-2 and TRBJ1-2, is as follows: EAGVAQSPRYKIIEKRQSVAFWCNPISGHATLYWYQQILGQGPKLLIQFQNNGVVDDSQLPKDRFSAERLKGVDSTLKIQPAKLEDSAVYLCASSFFGGTGGTGYTFGSGTRLTVV.

The rearrangement joins TRBV4-3 to TRBJ2-3; 11 positions agree with TRBD2. CDR1 LGHNA and CDR2 YSLEER come from the germline V gene. V was pared by 0 bases and J by 4 bases, with 6 bases of the junction left unmatched. The CDR3 has 17 amino acids. The DNA for the CDR3 is TGCGCCAGCAGCCAAGATCTAGCGGGAGGAGTGGCAGATACGCAGTATTTT. Its translation: CASSQDLAGGVADTQYF.

The V call is TRBV28, the J call TRBJ1-1; TRBD1 aligns across 7 bases. V shed 7 bases, J shed 3 bases, and the junction held 5 bases outside the gene matches. The CDR3 runs 13 residues. Germline lookup yields CDR1 MDHEN and CDR2 SYDVKM. In DNA form, the CDR3 reads TGTGCCAGCAACAGGGGATTTGACACTGAAGCTTTCTTT. Residues: CASNRGFDTEAFF. Supplemented by reference TRBV28 and TRBJ1-1, the full variable domain reads DVKVTQSSRYLVKRTGEKVFLECVQDMDHENMFWYRQDPGLGLRLIYFSYDVKMKEKGDIPEGYSVSREKKERFSLILESASTNQTSMYLCASNRGFDTEAFFGQGTRLTVV.

The V gene is TRBV19, the J gene TRBJ2-3, with D possibly being TRBD1 (6 bases). There are 13 residues in the CDR3. V was shortened by 7 bases and J by 6 bases, with 14 bases between the two germline ends. The germline gives CDR1 LNHDA, CDR2 SQIVND (reference sequence). CDR3 bases: TGTGCCAGTAACCAGAGACAGGCGGATACGCAGTATTTT. Its protein product is CASNQRQADTQYF.

The gene calls are TRBV4-3 and TRBJ2-1; the match to TRBD1 covers 8 bases. This CDR3 has 17 amino acids. Per germline, CDR1 LGHNA and CDR2 YSLEER. The junction had 8 bases not matched to a gene; V was cut back by 2 bases and J by 2 bases. As DNA, the CDR3 is TGCGCCAGCAGCCAAAGCTCCACAGGGGGAACCTACAATGAGCAGTTCTTC. Protein sequence: CASSQSSTGGTYNEQFF.

The chain combines TRBV2 with TRBJ2-3; 9 nucleotides agree with TRBD1. The CDR3 loop spans 15 amino acids. Germline CDR1 is SNHLY and CDR2 is FYNNEI. With 4 bases clipped from V and 5 bases from J, the junction kept 7 bases outside the gene matches. The CDR3 DNA reads TGTGCCAGCAGTGTAGGGGACAGGGATATAGATACGCAGTATTTT. It yields the protein CASSVGDRDIDTQYF.

This chain links TRBV19 with TRBJ2-3; 7 bases are shared with TRBD1. The trim removed 2 bases at V and 2 bases at J, leaving 10 bases unmatched. Germline assignment: CDR1 LNHDA and CDR2 SQIVND (reference sequence). The CDR3 is made up of 17 amino acids. DNA of the CDR3: TGTGCCAGTAGTATAAGGAGGACAGGTTTTCTCACAGATACGCAGTATTTT. Translated: CASSIRRTGFLTDTQYF.

A single count supports this clone. The rearrangement joins TRBV19 to TRBJ1-5; D possibly corresponds to TRBD1 (6 bases). With 5 bases removed from V and 5 bases from J, the gap between germline ends came to 10 bases. The CDR3 contains 13 residues. Germline-derived CDR1 and CDR2 are LNHDA and SQIVND (reference sequence). DNA of the CDR3: TGTGCCAGTAGTCTTGGGGGCTATCAGCCCCAGCATTTT. Protein sequence: CASSLGGYQPQHF. The full variable domain, rest sourced from reference TRBV19 and TRBJ1-5, is DGGITQSPKYLFRKEGQNVTLSCEQNLNHDAMYWYRQDPGQGLRLIYYSQIVNDFQKGDIAEGYSVSREKKESFPLTVTSAQKNPTAFYLCASSLGGYQPQHFGDGTRLSIL.

The chain links TRBV5-6 to TRBJ1-2; D gene uncertain. This CDR3 contains 15 residues. CDR1 SGHDT and CDR2 YYEEEE come from the germline V gene. Trimming pared 3 bases from V and 4 bases from J, leaving 16 bases between. DNA of the CDR3: TGTGCCAGCAGCTACCCACAACAGTTGGGCTATGGCTACACCTTC. Translated: CASSYPQQLGYGYTF.